The rows below give T cell receptor beta chains drawn from one sample of a study of T cell repertoires in ileal Crohn's disease. Repertoires were generated with immunoSEQ multiplex PCR, while TCRdb's copy carries only in-frame clones and drops some. The sample holds approximately 17,000 clones, around nine tenths seen once. Sequencing input: ileal tissue. These receptors all stem from an adult with Crohn's disease. Both conserved end residues are part of each CDR3. Fields, in order: V gene, D gene, J gene, CDR3 protein, CDR3 DNA. The D gene is left open where the match is weak.

TRBV10-3	TRBD1	TRBJ1-5	CAISEDRGGNQPQHF	TGTGCCATCAGTGAAGACAGGGGGGGCAATCAGCCCCAGCATTTT
TRBV19	-	TRBJ1-2	CASSIEGRGYTF	TGTGCCAGTAGTATTGAGGGAAGGGGCTACACCTTC
TRBV27	TRBD2	TRBJ2-2	CASSFSGIDLGELFF	TGTGCCAGCAGTTTTAGCGGGATTGATTTAGGGGAGCTGTTTTTT
TRBV12-5	-	TRBJ2-7	CASGRHAYEQYF	TGTGCTAGTGGGCGGCATGCCTACGAGCAGTACTTC
TRBV5-4	TRBD1	TRBJ1-1	CASSWTGGNTEAFF	TGTGCCAGCAGCTGGACAGGGGGGAACACTGAAGCTTTCTTT
TRBV5-1	-	TRBJ2-3	CASSFGQNSDTQYF	TGCGCCAGCAGCTTCGGACAGAACTCAGATACGCAGTATTTT
TRBV10-2	-	TRBJ1-2	CASSGGRDYGYTF	TGCGCCAGCAGTGGCGGCAGGGATTATGGCTACACCTTC
TRBV6-1	TRBD2	TRBJ2-2	CASSAQDAYSSGGGTGELFF	TGTGCCAGCAGTGCCCAGGACGCATATTCTAGCGGGGGCGGGACCGGGGAGCTGTTTTTT
TRBV5-7	-	TRBJ1-2	CASSSTEQSYGYTF	TGTGCCAGCAGCTCGACTGAGCAGTCCTATGGCTACACCTTC
TRBV5-6	TRBD1	TRBJ1-1	CASSYRDRVRTEAFF	TGTGCCAGCAGCTATCGGGACAGGGTGAGGACTGAAGCTTTCTTT